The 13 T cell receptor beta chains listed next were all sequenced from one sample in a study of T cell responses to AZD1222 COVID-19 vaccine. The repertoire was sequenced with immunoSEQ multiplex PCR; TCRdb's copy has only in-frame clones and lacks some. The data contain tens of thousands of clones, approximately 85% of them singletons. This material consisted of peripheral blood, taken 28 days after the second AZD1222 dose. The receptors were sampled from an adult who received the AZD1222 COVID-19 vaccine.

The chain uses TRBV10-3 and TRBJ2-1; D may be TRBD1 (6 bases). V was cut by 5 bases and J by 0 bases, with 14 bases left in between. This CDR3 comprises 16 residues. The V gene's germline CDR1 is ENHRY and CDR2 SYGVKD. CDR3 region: CAISWQGRSSYNEQFF. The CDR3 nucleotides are TGTGCCATCAGTTGGCAGGGGCGGAGCTCCTACAATGAGCAGTTCTTC.

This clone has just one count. The CDR3 coding sequence is TGCAGTGCTAGTGTTGGGGAGGGATCCTACAATGAGCAGTTCTTC. Protein: CSASVGEGSYNEQFF. The chain employs TRBV20-1 and TRBJ2-1; 7 bases fit TRBD2. V lost 3 bases, J lost 1 base, and 6 bases stayed unmatched. This CDR3 contains 15 residues. In germline, CDR1 is DFQATT, CDR2 SNEGSKA (reference sequence).

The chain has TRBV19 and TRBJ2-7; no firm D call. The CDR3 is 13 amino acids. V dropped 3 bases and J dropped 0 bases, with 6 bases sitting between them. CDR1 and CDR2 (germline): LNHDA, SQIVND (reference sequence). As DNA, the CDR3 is TGTGCCAGTAGTATCGGACCCTCCTACGAGCAGTACTTC. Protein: CASSIGPSYEQYF.

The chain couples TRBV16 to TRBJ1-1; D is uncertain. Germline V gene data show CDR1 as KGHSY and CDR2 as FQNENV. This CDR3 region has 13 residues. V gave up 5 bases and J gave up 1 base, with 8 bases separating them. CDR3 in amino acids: CASSYVGNTEAFF. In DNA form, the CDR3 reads TGTGCCAGCAGCTACGTAGGGAACACTGAAGCTTTCTTT.

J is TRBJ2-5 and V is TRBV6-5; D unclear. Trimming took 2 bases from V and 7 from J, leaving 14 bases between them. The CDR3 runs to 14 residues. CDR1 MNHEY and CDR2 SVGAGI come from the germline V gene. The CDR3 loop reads CASSYGQFRGTQYF. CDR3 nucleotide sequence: TGTGCCAGCAGTTACGGTCAGTTCAGAGGGACCCAGTACTTC.

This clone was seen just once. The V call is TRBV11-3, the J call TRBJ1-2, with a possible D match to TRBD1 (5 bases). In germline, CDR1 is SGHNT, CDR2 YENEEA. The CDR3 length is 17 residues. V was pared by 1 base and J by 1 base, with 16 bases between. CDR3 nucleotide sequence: TGTGCCAGCAGCTTAGTATCGGGGGAAGTGTATAACTATGGCTACACCTTC. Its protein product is CASSLVSGEVYNYGYTF.

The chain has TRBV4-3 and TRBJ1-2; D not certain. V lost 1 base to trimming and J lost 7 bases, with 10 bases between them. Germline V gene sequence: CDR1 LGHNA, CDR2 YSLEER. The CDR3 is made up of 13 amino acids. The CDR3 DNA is TGCGCCAGCAGCCAAGGTGAAGGTGGTGGCTACACCTTC. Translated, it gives CASSQGEGGGYTF.

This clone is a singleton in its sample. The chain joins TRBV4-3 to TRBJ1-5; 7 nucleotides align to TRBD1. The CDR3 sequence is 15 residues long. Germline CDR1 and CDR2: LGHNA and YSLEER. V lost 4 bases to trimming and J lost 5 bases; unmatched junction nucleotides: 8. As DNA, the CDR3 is TGCGCCAGCAGCCGTGACAGGGAAGTGGATCAGCCCCAGCATTTT. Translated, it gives CASSRDREVDQPQHF.

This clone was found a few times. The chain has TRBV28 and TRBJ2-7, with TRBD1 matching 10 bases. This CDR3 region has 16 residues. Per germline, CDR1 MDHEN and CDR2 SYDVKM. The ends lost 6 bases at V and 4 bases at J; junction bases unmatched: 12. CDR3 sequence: CASRLAGQGLLYEQYF. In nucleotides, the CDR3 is TGTGCCAGCAGGCTCGCGGGACAGGGGTTGTTGTACGAGCAGTACTTC.

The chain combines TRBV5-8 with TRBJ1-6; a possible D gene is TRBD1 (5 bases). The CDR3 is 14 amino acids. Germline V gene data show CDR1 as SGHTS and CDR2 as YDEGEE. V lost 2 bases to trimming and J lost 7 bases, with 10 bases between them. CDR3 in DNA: TGTGCCAGCAGCTTCAGGGTGGAAAATTCACCCCTCCACTTT. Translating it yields CASSFRVENSPLHF.

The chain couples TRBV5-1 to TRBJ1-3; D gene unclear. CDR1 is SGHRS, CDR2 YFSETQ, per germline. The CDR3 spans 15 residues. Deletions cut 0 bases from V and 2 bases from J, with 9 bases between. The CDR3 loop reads CASSLGWTAGNTIYF. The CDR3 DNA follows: TGCGCCAGCAGCTTGGGGTGGACGGCTGGAAACACCATATATTTT.

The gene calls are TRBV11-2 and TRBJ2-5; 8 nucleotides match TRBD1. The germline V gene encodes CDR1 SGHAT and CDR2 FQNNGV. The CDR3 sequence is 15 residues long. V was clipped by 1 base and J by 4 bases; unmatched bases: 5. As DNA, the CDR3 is TGTGCCAGCAGCTTAGCCAGGGGGCTAGGAGAGACCCAGTACTTC. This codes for CASSLARGLGETQYF.

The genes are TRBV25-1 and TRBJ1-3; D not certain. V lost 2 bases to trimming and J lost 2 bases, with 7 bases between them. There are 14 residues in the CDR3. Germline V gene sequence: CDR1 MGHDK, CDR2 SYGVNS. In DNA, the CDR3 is TGTGCCAGCAGTGAAATGGTTGCTGGAAACACCATATATTTT. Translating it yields CASSEMVAGNTIYF.